Each of the 15 T cell receptor beta chains below was sequenced from the same sample in a study of PD-L1 blockade in urothelial cancer. The protocol was immunoSEQ multiplex PCR, while the TCRdb copy is restricted to in-frame clones and leaves out a portion. The data show approximately 65,000 clones, with roughly 89% seen just once and less than 3.5% held by the top ten. Sample: PBMCs, taken around atezolizumab (anti-PD-L1) treatment. The receptors were gathered from a man between 60 and 75 years old with urothelial cancer.

The J gene is TRBJ1-1, the V gene TRBV7-9, with D hard to call. In germline, CDR1 is SEHNR, CDR2 FQNEAQ (reference sequence). The ends were cut back, 2 bases at V and 3 bases at J, with 16 bases in the middle. CDR3 length: 16 amino acids. CDR3 DNA sequence: TGTGCCAGCAGCTTAAGTTCGCGAAACGTAGACACTGAAGCTTTCTTT. This encodes CASSLSSRNVDTEAFF. Drawing the rest from reference TRBV7-9 and TRBJ1-1, the complete variable domain is DTGVSQNPRHKITKRGQNVTFRCDPISEHNRLYWYRQTLGQGPEFLTYFQNEAQLEKSRLLSDRFSAERPKGSFSTLEIQRTEQGDSAMYLCASSLSSRNVDTEAFFGQGTRLTVV.

This chain links TRBV5-1 with TRBJ2-1, with a weak D call TRBD2 (6 bases). Germline V gene sequence: CDR1 SGHRS, CDR2 YFSETQ. The CDR3 runs to 14 residues. The V gene lost 2 bases and the J gene lost 6 bases, with 12 bases spanning the gap. The CDR3 loop is CASSLMGSGNEQFF. CDR3 bases: TGCGCCAGCAGCTTAATGGGTAGCGGCAATGAGCAGTTCTTC.

The chain joins TRBV7-9 to TRBJ2-1; D perhaps matches TRBD1 (7 bases). The CDR3 is made up of 13 amino acids. Germline-derived CDR1 and CDR2 are SEHNR and FQNEAQ (reference sequence). The V and J ends lost 2 bases and 8 bases respectively, with 10 bases between them. CDR3 sequence: CASSLTGEDEQFF. The CDR3 nucleotides are TGTGCCAGCAGCTTAACAGGGGAGGATGAGCAGTTCTTC.

The CDR3 loop reads CASSLASGGAPGELFF. The CDR3 DNA follows: TGCGCCAGCAGCTTGGCCAGCGGGGGGGCCCCCGGGGAGCTGTTTTTT. The chain carries TRBV5-1 and TRBJ2-2; 10 bases map to TRBD2. Per the germline V gene, CDR1 is SGHRS and CDR2 is YFSETQ. Unmatched junction bases numbered 5, after V lost 0 bases and J lost 6 bases. This CDR3 spans 16 amino acids.

The genes are TRBV5-1 and TRBJ2-2; 8 nucleotides agree with TRBD2. Germline assignment: CDR1 SGHRS and CDR2 YFSETQ. The J segment lost 7 bases and the V segment lost 5 bases, leaving 16 bases of the junction unmatched. CDR3 length equals 17 residues. Written as DNA, the CDR3 is TGCGCCAGCAGGCGAGAGACTCGGGGGGGGGCCTTCGGGGAGCTGTTTTTT. This translates into CASRRETRGGAFGELFF.

V gene TRBV5-1 combines with J gene TRBJ2-7; D is undetermined. V gave up 2 bases and J gave up 3 bases, with 9 bases separating them. CDR1 and CDR2 from the germline V gene are SGHRS and YFSETQ. The CDR3 is 13 amino acids. The CDR3 DNA is TGCGCCAGCAGCTTTCCAGGCAGCTACGAGCAGTACTTC. It encodes CASSFPGSYEQYF.

The CDR3 reads CASSPLAGGVRNEQFF. CDR3 DNA sequence: TGTGCCAGCAGTCCGTTAGCGGGGGGGGTGAGGAATGAGCAGTTCTTC. This sequence joins TRBV27 and TRBJ2-1; 11 nucleotides agree with TRBD2. The length of the CDR3 is 16 residues. Per the germline V gene, CDR1 is MNHEY and CDR2 is SMNVEV (reference sequence). The V gene end was trimmed by 5 bases and the J gene end by 7 bases; junction bases not matched to a gene: 10.

The CDR3 loop is CAWSVRGGGRQPQHF. As DNA, the CDR3 is TGTGCCTGGAGTGTTCGTGGGGGGGGGCGTCAGCCCCAGCATTTT. This chain uses TRBV30 with TRBJ1-5; TRBD1 might be the D (6 bases). The V end lost 0 bases, the J end lost 6 bases, and 15 bases lay between the germline ends. This CDR3 contains 15 residues. Germline CDR1 GTSNPN, CDR2 SVGIG (reference sequence).

To note about this clone: One junction end does not reproduce the germline sequence, and a read error may be involved. The chain carries TRBV5-1 and TRBJ1-2; 12 bases agree with TRBD1. This CDR3 is 16 amino acids long. Germline V CDR1 and CDR2: SGHRS, YFSETQ. In DNA form, the CDR3 reads TGCGCCAGCAACTTGGGACAGGGGGCGCTTAACTATGGCTACACCTTC. Translation gives CASNLGQGALNYGYTF.

The chain combines TRBV11-3 with TRBJ2-2, with TRBD1 identical over 8 bases. Per the germline V gene, CDR1 is SGHNT and CDR2 is YENEEA. The CDR3 spans 17 residues. J lost 2 bases, V lost 5 bases, and 10 bases had no gene match. CDR3 region: CASSQYGQGRNTGELFF. Written as DNA, the CDR3 is TGTGCCAGCAGCCAATATGGACAGGGTCGAAACACCGGGGAGCTGTTTTTT. Combining the CDR3 with reference TRBV11-3 and TRBJ2-2 gives the whole variable domain EAGVVQSPRYKIIEKKQPVAFWCNPISGHNTLYWYLQNLGQGPELLIRYENEEAVDDSQLPKDRFSAERLKGVDSTLKIQPAELGDSAVYLCASSQYGQGRNTGELFFGEGSRLTVL.

CDR3 sequence (DNA): TGTGCCACAGTGACGGCGGGGTTCCCCTACGAGCAGTACTTC. Protein: CATVTAGFPYEQYF. The chain recombines TRBV6-1 with TRBJ2-7, with TRBD2 as a possible D gene (6 bases). CDR3 size: 14 residues. Between the trimmed V and J ends, which lost 10 bases and 2 bases, there was a span of 18 bases. The germline V gene has CDR1 MNHNS and CDR2 SASEGT.

The V gene is TRBV4-3, the J gene TRBJ2-7, with D perhaps TRBD2 (6 bases). V was trimmed by 0 bases and J by 0 bases, leaving 6 bases between them. CDR1 and CDR2 from the germline V gene are LGHNA and YSLEER. The CDR3 contains 14 residues. The CDR3: CASSQELASYEQYF. The DNA for the CDR3 is TGCGCCAGCAGCCAAGAACTAGCCTCCTACGAGCAGTACTTC.

The rearrangement joins TRBV5-3 to TRBJ1-6, with D uncertain. TRBV5-3 is given ORF status, its function remaining uncertain. This CDR3 comprises 14 residues. Trimming left V 0 bases short and J 4 bases short, with 5 bases between. The CDR3 loop is CARSLGLYNSPLHF. CDR3 coding DNA: TGTGCCAGAAGCTTGGGACTGTATAATTCACCCCTCCACTTT.

The V and J genes are TRBV6-6 and TRBJ1-2; maybe TRBD1 (5 bases). The CDR3 spans 15 residues. V lost 4 bases, J lost 0 bases, and 12 bases lay in between. Germline CDR1 reads MNHNY; CDR2 reads SVGAGI (reference sequence). The chain's CDR3 is CASSSRQTANYGYTF. CDR3 coding DNA: TGTGCCAGCAGTTCCCGACAGACTGCTAACTATGGCTACACCTTC.

This rearrangement joins TRBV6-1 to TRBJ2-5; TRBD1 matches 8 bases. This CDR3 comprises 12 residues. Germline-derived CDR1 and CDR2 are MNHNS and SASEGT. After removal of 5 bases from V and 5 bases from J, the junction contained 1 base not matched to a gene. CDR3 DNA sequence: TGTGCCAGCAGTCCAGGGGGCGAGACCCAGTACTTC. Protein: CASSPGGETQYF.